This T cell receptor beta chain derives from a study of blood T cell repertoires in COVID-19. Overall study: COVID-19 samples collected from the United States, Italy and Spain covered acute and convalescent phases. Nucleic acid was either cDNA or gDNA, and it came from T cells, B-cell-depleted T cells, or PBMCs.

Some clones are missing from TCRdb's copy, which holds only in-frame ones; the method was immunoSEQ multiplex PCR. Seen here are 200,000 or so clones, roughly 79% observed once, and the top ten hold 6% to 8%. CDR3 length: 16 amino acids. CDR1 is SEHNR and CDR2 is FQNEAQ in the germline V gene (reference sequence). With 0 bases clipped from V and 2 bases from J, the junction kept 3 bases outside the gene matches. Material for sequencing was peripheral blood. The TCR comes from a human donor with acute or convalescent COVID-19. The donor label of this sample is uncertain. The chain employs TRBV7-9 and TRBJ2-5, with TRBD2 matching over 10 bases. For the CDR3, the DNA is TGTGCCAGCAGCTTAGCTAGCGGGAGGTTACAAGAGACCCAGTACTTC. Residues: CASSLASGRLQETQYF.